This section outlines one TCR beta chain sequence together with its context. This entry belongs to a study of T cell repertoires in ileal Crohn's disease. The table came from immunoSEQ multiplex PCR; TCRdb's copy has only in-frame clones and leaves some out. The sample has about 16,000 clones, roughly 70% seen once; the top ten hold approximately 5%. The germline V gene has CDR1 SNHLY and CDR2 FYNNEI. This CDR3 spans 14 amino acids. V was trimmed by 7 bases and J by 7 bases, leaving 17 bases between them. Sample: ileal tissue. The TCR sequence derives from an adult with Crohn's disease. The chain links TRBV2 to TRBJ2-1, with D possibly TRBD1 on 5 matching bases. The DNA of the CDR3 is TGTGCCAGCAAATTGCTAGTAGGGGCTAATGAGCAGTTCTTC. This translates into CASKLLVGANEQFF.